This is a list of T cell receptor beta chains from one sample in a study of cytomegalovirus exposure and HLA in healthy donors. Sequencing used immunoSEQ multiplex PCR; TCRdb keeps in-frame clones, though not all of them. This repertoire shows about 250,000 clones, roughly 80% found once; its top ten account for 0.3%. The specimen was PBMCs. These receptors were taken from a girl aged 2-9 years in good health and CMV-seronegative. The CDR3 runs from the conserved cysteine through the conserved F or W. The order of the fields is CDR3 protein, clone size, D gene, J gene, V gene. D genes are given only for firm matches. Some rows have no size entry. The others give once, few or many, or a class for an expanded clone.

cdr3_aa: CASSLEGVIMNTEAFF
clone_size: .
d_call: .
j_call: TRBJ1-1
v_call: TRBV7-8

cdr3_aa: CASSLAGVSNQPQHF
clone_size: once
d_call: .
j_call: TRBJ1-5
v_call: TRBV5-1

cdr3_aa: CASSSRTGIEAFF
clone_size: .
d_call: .
j_call: TRBJ1-1
v_call: TRBV6-5

cdr3_aa: CASSPTVPYEQYF
clone_size: .
d_call: .
j_call: TRBJ2-7
v_call: TRBV28

cdr3_aa: CASTQGFPGNQPQHF
clone_size: .
d_call: .
j_call: TRBJ1-5
v_call: TRBV6-1

cdr3_aa: CASSLAWGGTDTQYF
clone_size: .
d_call: .
j_call: TRBJ2-3
v_call: TRBV7-9

cdr3_aa: CASSFTQGMNTEAFF
clone_size: .
d_call: .
j_call: TRBJ1-1
v_call: TRBV7-6

cdr3_aa: CASSLTGTSGYNEQFF
clone_size: .
d_call: TRBD2
j_call: TRBJ2-1
v_call: TRBV7-3

cdr3_aa: CASNPHSGPTEAFF
clone_size: .
d_call: .
j_call: TRBJ1-1
v_call: TRBV6-5

cdr3_aa: CASSLGTGRPGRGNEQFF
clone_size: .
d_call: TRBD1
j_call: TRBJ2-1
v_call: TRBV7-3

cdr3_aa: CSGGGASEAFF
clone_size: .
d_call: .
j_call: TRBJ1-1
v_call: TRBV29-1

cdr3_aa: CASSGGSAKNIQYF
clone_size: .
d_call: .
j_call: TRBJ2-4
v_call: TRBV27

cdr3_aa: CASSTDREGYGYTF
clone_size: .
d_call: TRBD1
j_call: TRBJ1-2
v_call: TRBV27

cdr3_aa: CSVDRRTFIRGYTF
clone_size: .
d_call: .
j_call: TRBJ1-2
v_call: TRBV29-1

cdr3_aa: CASSVGDRGHYGYTF
clone_size: .
d_call: TRBD1
j_call: TRBJ1-2
v_call: TRBV9

cdr3_aa: CASRSLAGVWTGELFF
clone_size: .
d_call: TRBD2
j_call: TRBJ2-2
v_call: TRBV6-6

cdr3_aa: CASSPTGKGDQPQHF
clone_size: .
d_call: TRBD1
j_call: TRBJ1-5
v_call: TRBV7-9

cdr3_aa: CASSQVGAVGREDTQYF
clone_size: .
d_call: TRBD2
j_call: TRBJ2-3
v_call: TRBV4-2

cdr3_aa: CASSVGDSNEKLFF
clone_size: .
d_call: TRBD1
j_call: TRBJ1-4
v_call: TRBV9

cdr3_aa: CASSFGTYGANVLTF
clone_size: .
d_call: .
j_call: TRBJ2-6
v_call: TRBV5-1

cdr3_aa: CASSSINLDRGGVAFF
clone_size: few
d_call: TRBD1
j_call: TRBJ1-1
v_call: TRBV27

cdr3_aa: CAISTATGTGDVEQYF
clone_size: .
d_call: TRBD1
j_call: TRBJ2-7
v_call: TRBV10-3

cdr3_aa: CASRGQGATNEKLFF
clone_size: .
d_call: TRBD1
j_call: TRBJ1-4
v_call: TRBV27

cdr3_aa: CASSAWDRPGKLFF
clone_size: .
d_call: TRBD1
j_call: TRBJ1-4
v_call: TRBV9

cdr3_aa: CAWTPRGGSRRRSTYEQYF
clone_size: .
d_call: TRBD2
j_call: TRBJ2-7
v_call: TRBV30

cdr3_aa: CASGSALGLGANVLTF
clone_size: .
d_call: .
j_call: TRBJ2-6
v_call: TRBV2

cdr3_aa: CASSLRVSYEQYF
clone_size: .
d_call: .
j_call: TRBJ2-7
v_call: TRBV27

cdr3_aa: CASSVSRILASGYNEQFF
clone_size: .
d_call: .
j_call: TRBJ2-1
v_call: TRBV2

cdr3_aa: CASTSGTYNEQFF
clone_size: .
d_call: TRBD2
j_call: TRBJ2-1
v_call: TRBV5-1

cdr3_aa: CASSPRNTGNTIYF
clone_size: .
d_call: .
j_call: TRBJ1-3
v_call: TRBV9

cdr3_aa: CASSPGTSGRGGNNEQFF
clone_size: .
d_call: TRBD2
j_call: TRBJ2-1
v_call: TRBV2

cdr3_aa: CASSASGTGRNNEQFF
clone_size: .
d_call: TRBD1
j_call: TRBJ2-1
v_call: TRBV27

cdr3_aa: CASSLNRGKNTEAFF
clone_size: .
d_call: TRBD1
j_call: TRBJ1-1
v_call: TRBV7-3

cdr3_aa: CASIRSGSFPYEQYF
clone_size: .
d_call: .
j_call: TRBJ2-7
v_call: TRBV2

cdr3_aa: CASSVASRGYNEQFF
clone_size: .
d_call: .
j_call: TRBJ2-1
v_call: TRBV9

cdr3_aa: CASRGDFYNEQFF
clone_size: once
d_call: .
j_call: TRBJ2-1
v_call: TRBV5-1

cdr3_aa: CASSFGTQTQKLFF
clone_size: .
d_call: .
j_call: TRBJ1-4
v_call: TRBV6-5

cdr3_aa: CASSVWGVDEQYF
clone_size: few
d_call: .
j_call: TRBJ2-7
v_call: TRBV5-1

cdr3_aa: CASSSGTGGLQPQHF
clone_size: few
d_call: TRBD1
j_call: TRBJ1-5
v_call: TRBV5-5

cdr3_aa: CASREQQEPIF
clone_size: .
d_call: .
j_call: TRBJ1-3
v_call: TRBV6-1

cdr3_aa: CASTPVSGLAEAFF
clone_size: .
d_call: .
j_call: TRBJ1-1
v_call: TRBV6-5

cdr3_aa: CASSLLQGWTEAFF
clone_size: .
d_call: .
j_call: TRBJ1-1
v_call: TRBV27

cdr3_aa: CASSRVTDSSTGELFF
clone_size: .
d_call: .
j_call: TRBJ2-2
v_call: TRBV28

cdr3_aa: CASSSTTGYEKLFF
clone_size: .
d_call: .
j_call: TRBJ1-4
v_call: TRBV7-9

cdr3_aa: CASSPTNGDTQYF
clone_size: .
d_call: .
j_call: TRBJ2-3
v_call: TRBV18

cdr3_aa: CASKTSGGHTDTQYF
clone_size: once
d_call: TRBD2
j_call: TRBJ2-3
v_call: TRBV6-6

cdr3_aa: CASSPLAGGHGDTQYF
clone_size: .
d_call: TRBD2
j_call: TRBJ2-3
v_call: TRBV27

cdr3_aa: CASSIVDRYQPQHF
clone_size: once
d_call: .
j_call: TRBJ1-5
v_call: TRBV19

cdr3_aa: CSSSRDRGRWTEAFF
clone_size: .
d_call: TRBD1
j_call: TRBJ1-1
v_call: TRBV7-9

cdr3_aa: CAWSPGEETQYF
clone_size: .
d_call: .
j_call: TRBJ2-5
v_call: TRBV30

cdr3_aa: CASSSPTSSYEQYF
clone_size: .
d_call: .
j_call: TRBJ2-7
v_call: TRBV18

cdr3_aa: CASSRDSNNEKLFF
clone_size: .
d_call: TRBD1
j_call: TRBJ1-4
v_call: TRBV18

cdr3_aa: CASSPRGGPLEQFF
clone_size: .
d_call: TRBD2
j_call: TRBJ2-1
v_call: TRBV5-4

cdr3_aa: CASTFGEGLSNEQFF
clone_size: .
d_call: TRBD2
j_call: TRBJ2-1
v_call: TRBV6-6

cdr3_aa: CASSREDSHSTDTQYF
clone_size: .
d_call: .
j_call: TRBJ2-3
v_call: TRBV7-9